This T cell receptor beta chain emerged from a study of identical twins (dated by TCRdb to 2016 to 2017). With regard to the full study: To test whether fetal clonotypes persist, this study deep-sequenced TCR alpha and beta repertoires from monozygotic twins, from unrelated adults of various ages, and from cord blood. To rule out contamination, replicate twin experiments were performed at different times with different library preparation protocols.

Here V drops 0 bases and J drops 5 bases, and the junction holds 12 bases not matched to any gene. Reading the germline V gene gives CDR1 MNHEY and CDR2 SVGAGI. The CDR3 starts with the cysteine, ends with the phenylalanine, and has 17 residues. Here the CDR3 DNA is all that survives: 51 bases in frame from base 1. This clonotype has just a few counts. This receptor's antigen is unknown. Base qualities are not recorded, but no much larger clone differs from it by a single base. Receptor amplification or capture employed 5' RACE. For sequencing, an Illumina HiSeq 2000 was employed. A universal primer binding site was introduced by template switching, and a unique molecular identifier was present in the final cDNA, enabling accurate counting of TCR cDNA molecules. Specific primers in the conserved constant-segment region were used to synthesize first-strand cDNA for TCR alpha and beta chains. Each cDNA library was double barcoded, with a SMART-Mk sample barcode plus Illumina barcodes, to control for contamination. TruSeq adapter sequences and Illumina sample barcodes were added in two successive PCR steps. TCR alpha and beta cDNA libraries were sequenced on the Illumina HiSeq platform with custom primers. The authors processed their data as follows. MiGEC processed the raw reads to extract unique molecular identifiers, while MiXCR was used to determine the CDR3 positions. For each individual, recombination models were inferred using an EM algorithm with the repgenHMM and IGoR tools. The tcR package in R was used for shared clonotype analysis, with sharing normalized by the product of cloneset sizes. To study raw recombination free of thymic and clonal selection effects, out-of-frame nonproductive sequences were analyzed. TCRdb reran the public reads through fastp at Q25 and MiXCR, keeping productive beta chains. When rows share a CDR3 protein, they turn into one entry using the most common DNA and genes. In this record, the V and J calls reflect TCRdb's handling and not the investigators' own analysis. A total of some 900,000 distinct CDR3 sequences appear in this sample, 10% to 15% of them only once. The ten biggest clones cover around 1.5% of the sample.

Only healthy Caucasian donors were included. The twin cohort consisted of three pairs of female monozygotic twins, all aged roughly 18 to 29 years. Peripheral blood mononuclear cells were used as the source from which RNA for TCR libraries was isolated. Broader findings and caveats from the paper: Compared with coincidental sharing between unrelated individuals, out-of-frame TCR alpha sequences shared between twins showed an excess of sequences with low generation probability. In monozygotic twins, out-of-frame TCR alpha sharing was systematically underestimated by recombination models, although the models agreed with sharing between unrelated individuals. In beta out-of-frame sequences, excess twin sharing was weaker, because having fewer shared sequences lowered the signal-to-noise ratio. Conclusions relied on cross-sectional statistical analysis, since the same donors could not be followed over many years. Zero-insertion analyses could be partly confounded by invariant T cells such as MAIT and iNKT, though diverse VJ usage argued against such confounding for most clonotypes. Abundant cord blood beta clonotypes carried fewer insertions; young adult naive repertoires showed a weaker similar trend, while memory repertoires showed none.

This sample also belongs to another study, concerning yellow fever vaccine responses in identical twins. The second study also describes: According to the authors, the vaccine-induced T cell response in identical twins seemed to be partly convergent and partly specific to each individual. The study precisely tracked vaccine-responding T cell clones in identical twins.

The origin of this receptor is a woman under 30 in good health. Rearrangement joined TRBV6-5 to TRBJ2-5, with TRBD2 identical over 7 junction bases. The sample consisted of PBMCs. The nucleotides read TGTGCCAGCAGTTACTCGGGAGGGTTGACTCTGGGGGAGACCCAGTACTTC. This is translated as CASSYSGGLTLGETQYF.